The 27 T cell receptor beta chains reported below all come from one sample, sequenced in a study of blood T cells in healthy people across ages. Together with a sample-barcoded 5' primer, a J-beta primer mix was included in a second PCR lasting roughly 6 to 12 cycles. Using its own MiXCR run on the 5' RACE reads, TCRdb lists one record per CDR3 protein. The sample carries about 760,000 distinct CDR3 sequences, approximately 25% recorded once. The data were also submitted as part of a second study, on T cells of mothers and their children.

The sample taken for sequencing was blood. These receptor sequences come from a boy aged 5-17 years in good health.

This clonotype has a handful of counts. The chain joins TRBV12-3 or TRBV12-4 to TRBJ2-5, with 11 positions matching TRBD2. The CDR3 contains 17 residues. The J segment lost 5 bases and the V segment lost 5 bases, leaving 13 bases of the junction unmatched. The DNA of the CDR3 is TGTGCCAGCAGTGGAATTCCTCTAGCGGGGGGCCCGGAGACCCAGTACTTC. Protein: CASSGIPLAGGPETQYF.

This clonotype showed up just a few times. The rearrangement joins TRBV10-3 to TRBJ2-7; weak D call: TRBD1 (5 bases). This CDR3 contains 16 residues. Germline CDR1 reads ENHRY; CDR2 reads SYGVKD. Trimming left V 0 bases short and J 0 bases short, with 12 bases between. CDR3 residues: CAISESSRTSSYEQYF. The CDR3 DNA is TGTGCCATCAGTGAGTCGAGTCGGACAAGCTCCTACGAGCAGTACTTC.

This clonotype came up a few times. Since no conserved phenylalanine or tryptophan closes the CDR3, a read error is the likely cause. The chain combines TRBV7-9 with TRBJ2-7, with 11 bases matching TRBD1. The V gene end was trimmed by 5 bases and the J gene end by 6 bases; junction bases not matched to a gene: 12. Germline V gives CDR1 SEHNR, CDR2 FQNEAQ (reference sequence). This CDR3 is built from 16 residues. The chain's CDR3 is CASSPAYGTGGFEQYL. CDR3 nucleotides: TGTGCCAGCAGCCCCGCCTACGGGACAGGGGGATTCGAGCAGTACCTC.

The rearrangement joins TRBV10-3 to TRBJ2-1; 9 nucleotides match TRBD2. This CDR3 is 16 amino acids long. Germline loops: CDR1 ENHRY, CDR2 SYGVKD. With 0 bases clipped from V and 9 bases from J, the junction kept 9 bases outside the gene matches. The CDR3 region is CAISESGRGGLGEQFF. The CDR3 DNA reads as TGTGCCATCAGTGAGTCGGGGCGGGGGGGCCTTGGTGAGCAGTTCTTC.

The chain has TRBV20-1 and TRBJ2-1, with D unresolved. The CDR3 covers 12 residues. Trimming shortened V by 3 bases and J by 7 bases, and 10 bases separated the two germline ends. CDR1 DFQATT and CDR2 SNEGSKA come from the germline V gene (reference sequence). Here the CDR3 reads CSASIIGNEQFF. CDR3 sequence (DNA): TGCAGTGCTAGTATAATCGGGAATGAGCAGTTCTTC.

V is TRBV6-2 or TRBV6-3 and J is TRBJ2-3, with D possibly TRBD1 on 6 matching bases. The CDR3 runs to 14 residues. Looked up from germline, CDR1 is MNHEY and CDR2 is SVGEGT. Trimming removed 4 bases at V and 4 bases at J, with 12 bases between. The CDR3 bases are TGTGCCAGCAGTTCAAACAGGGTATCAGATACGCAGTATTTT. Protein sequence: CASSSNRVSDTQYF.

This rearrangement joins TRBV28 to TRBJ1-1; the match to TRBD1 covers 10 bases. J was trimmed by 5 bases and V by 8 bases; bases with no gene match: 8. CDR1 is MDHEN and CDR2 is SYDVKM in the germline V gene. This CDR3 region has 14 residues. This CDR3 reads CASLSGTGETEAFF. DNA for the CDR3: TGTGCCAGCCTCTCCGGGACAGGGGAAACTGAAGCTTTCTTT.

CDR3 sequence reads: CASSFSVTGFNQPQHF. The DNA of the CDR3 is TGTGCCAGCAGTTTTTCGGTGACGGGTTTCAATCAGCCCCAGCATTTT. V is TRBV12-3 or TRBV12-4 and J is TRBJ1-5; no reliable D call. V dropped 3 bases and J dropped 3 bases, with 15 bases sitting between them. CDR3 length: 16 residues.

The V gene is TRBV20-1, the J gene TRBJ2-4, with 11 positions matching TRBD2. Looked up from germline, CDR1 is DFQATT and CDR2 is SNEGSKA (reference sequence). This CDR3 is 15 amino acids long. V shed 0 bases, J shed 11 bases, and the junction held 9 bases outside the gene matches. DNA for the CDR3: TGCAGTGCTAGAGACGTAGCGGGAGGGACCCCCCTTCAGTACTTC. It codes for CSARDVAGGTPLQYF.

V is TRBV6-2 or TRBV6-3 and J is TRBJ2-4; 8 bases fit TRBD2. In germline, CDR1 is MNHEY, CDR2 SVGEGT. After removal of 6 bases from V and 3 bases from J, the junction contained 4 bases not matched to a gene. The CDR3 spans 14 residues. The CDR3 DNA follows: TGTGCCAGCAGCCTCCGGGAGGGCAAAAACATTCAGTACTTC. It encodes CASSLREGKNIQYF.

The gene calls are TRBV10-3 and TRBJ2-5; D might be TRBD1 (6 bases). CDR1 and CDR2 from the germline V gene are ENHRY and SYGVKD. This CDR3 region has 16 residues. V gave up 3 bases and J gave up 4 bases, with 18 bases separating them. The CDR3 coding sequence is TGTGCCATCAGTGATTGGGGACAAACTATCCTAGAGACCCAGTACTTC. As protein: CAISDWGQTILETQYF.

V and J are TRBV28 and TRBJ1-1; D is undetermined. V lost 5 bases, J lost 0 bases, and 13 bases lay in between. The CDR3 totals 15 residues. Germline V CDR1 and CDR2: MDHEN, SYDVKM. The CDR3 DNA reads TGTGCCAGCAGTCCCAGAGCAAATTTGAACACTGAAGCTTTCTTT. This gives the protein CASSPRANLNTEAFF. Drawing the rest from reference TRBV28 and TRBJ1-1, the complete variable domain is DVKVTQSSRYLVKRTGEKVFLECVQDMDHENMFWYRQDPGLGLRLIYFSYDVKMKEKGDIPEGYSVSREKKERFSLILESASTNQTSMYLCASSPRANLNTEAFFGQGTRLTVV.

This clonotype was picked up a small number of times. The genes are TRBV5-4 and TRBJ2-5; 7 bases map to TRBD1. V trimming: 5 bases; J trimming: 4 bases; junction bases outside the gene matches: 11. Germline-derived CDR1 and CDR2 are SGHNT and YYREEE (reference sequence). The CDR3 is 15 residues long. CDR3 bases: TGTGCCAGCAGTCCCGGGACAGTATCAATAGAGACCCAGTACTTC. Translation gives CASSPGTVSIETQYF. Drawing the rest from reference TRBV5-4 and TRBJ2-5, the complete variable domain is ETGVTQSPTHLIKTRGQQVTLRCSSQSGHNTVSWYQQALGQGPQFIFQYYREEENGRGNFPPRFSGLQFPNYSSELNVNALELDDSALYLCASSPGTVSIETQYFGPGTRLLVL.

The V gene is TRBV7-9, the J gene TRBJ2-1, with D unresolved. V lost 2 bases, J lost 10 bases, and 12 bases lay in between. The CDR3 has 13 residues. Germline values: CDR1 SEHNR, CDR2 FQNEAQ (reference sequence). The CDR3 loop is CASSLITTREQFF. The CDR3 DNA reads TGTGCCAGCAGCTTAATAACTACACGGGAGCAGTTCTTC.

This sequence joins TRBV7-9 and TRBJ1-1; weak D call: TRBD1 (5 bases). The germline CDR1 and CDR2 sequences are SEHNR and FQNEAQ (reference sequence). The CDR3 is 15 residues long. V was trimmed by 6 bases and J by 1 base, leaving 15 bases between them. CDR3 DNA: TGTGCCAGCAGACCTTTCGGGACGGAGAACACTGAAGCTTTCTTT. Translating gives CASRPFGTENTEAFF.

In this sample, this clonotype turned up a few times. This sequence joins TRBV10-3 and TRBJ2-6; 9 positions match TRBD1. Germline V gene data show CDR1 as ENHRY and CDR2 as SYGVKD. The CDR3 is made up of 16 amino acids. With 5 bases clipped from V and 2 bases from J, the junction kept 4 bases outside the gene matches. This chain's CDR3 is CAISPRTGAGANVLTF. For the CDR3, the DNA is TGTGCCATCAGTCCCAGGACAGGGGCTGGGGCCAACGTCCTGACTTTC.

This chain links TRBV6-2 or TRBV6-3 with TRBJ2-5; D remains ambiguous. The CDR3 length is 14 residues. CDR1 and CDR2 (germline): MNHEY, SVGEGT. Trimming pared 6 bases from V and 6 bases from J, leaving 17 bases between. The CDR3 here is CASSPSGSKQTQYF. The CDR3 coding sequence is TGTGCCAGCAGCCCCTCCGGAAGCAAGCAGACCCAGTACTTC.

This clonotype was counted between two and nine times. The J gene is TRBJ1-4, the V gene TRBV25-1, with 7 bases lining up with TRBD1. The ends lost 8 bases at V and 1 base at J; junction bases unmatched: 7. Looked up from germline, CDR1 is MGHDK and CDR2 is SYGVNS. The CDR3 sequence is 15 residues long. The CDR3 loop is CASSSGTETNEKLFF. The DNA for the CDR3 is TGTGCCAGCTCATCCGGGACAGAAACTAATGAAAAACTGTTTTTT.

This clonotype was seen more than once but under ten times. The chain couples TRBV7-2 to TRBJ2-3; 8 bases are a match to TRBD1. V gave up 0 bases and J gave up 5 bases; unmatched junction bases: 4. The germline CDR1 and CDR2 sequences are SGHTA and FQGNSA. The CDR3 is made up of 15 amino acids. The chain's CDR3 is CASSLAQGALDTQYF. CDR3 coding DNA: TGTGCCAGCAGCTTAGCGCAGGGGGCGTTAGATACGCAGTATTTT.

The chain employs TRBV15 and TRBJ1-5; D is ambiguous. CDR1 LNHNV and CDR2 YYDKDF come from the germline V gene (reference sequence). The CDR3 covers 15 residues. V gave up 0 bases and J gave up 0 bases, with 6 bases separating them. The CDR3 DNA follows: TGTGCCACCAGCAGAGAGGCGGATAGCAATCAGCCCCAGCATTTT. Protein: CATSREADSNQPQHF.

This clonotype was seen a few times. The J gene is TRBJ1-4, the V gene TRBV7-2, with 7 nucleotides matching TRBD1. Per the germline V gene, CDR1 is SGHTA and CDR2 is FQGNSA. Trimming removed 5 bases from V and 3 bases from J; junction bases left unmatched: 3. The CDR3 has 14 residues. The CDR3: CASSGGGPNEKLFF. In nucleotides, the CDR3 is TGTGCCAGCAGCGGAGGGGGCCCTAATGAAAAACTGTTTTTT.

The chain combines TRBV7-9 with TRBJ2-5; D not certain. Germline V lookup: CDR1 SEHNR, CDR2 FQNEAQ (reference sequence). The CDR3 covers 15 residues. Between the trimmed V and J ends, which lost 4 bases and 4 bases, there was a span of 16 bases. CDR3 coding DNA: TGTGCCAGCAGCTCGATGAAGGGAAGAGCAGAGACCCAGTACTTC. As protein: CASSSMKGRAETQYF.

V is TRBV29-1 and J is TRBJ1-2; D uncertain. The V and J ends lost 0 bases and 1 base respectively, with 3 bases between them. Per the germline V gene, CDR1 is SQVTM and CDR2 is ANQGSEA. This CDR3 has 12 residues. The CDR3 DNA follows: TGCAGCGTTGAAGATCGTAACTATGGCTACACCTTC. Translation gives CSVEDRNYGYTF. The entire variable domain, with the rest obtained from reference TRBV29-1 and TRBJ1-2, is as follows: SAVISQKPSRDICQRGTSLTIQCQVDSQVTMMFWYRQQPGQSLTLIATANQGSEATYESGFVIDKFPISRPNLTFSTLTVSNMSPEDSSIYLCSVEDRNYGYTFGSGTRLTVV.

Only a few counts were recorded for this clonotype. CDR3 in DNA: TGTGCCAGCTCACCATCGAATTTTGAGTCTGACGGAGCTTTCTTT. Its protein product is CASSPSNFESDGAFF. The chain is built from TRBV18 and TRBJ1-1; no definite D call. The V gene lost 2 bases and the J gene lost 10 bases, with 20 bases spanning the gap. The CDR3 runs to 15 residues. Germline values: CDR1 KGHSH, CDR2 LQKENI.

This rearrangement joins TRBV28 to TRBJ2-7; the D gene is possibly TRBD2 (5 bases). V dropped 8 bases and J dropped 2 bases, with 13 bases sitting between them. The CDR3 has 13 residues. CDR1 is MDHEN, CDR2 SYDVKM, per germline. The CDR3 sequence is CASESLAPYEQYF. CDR3 DNA: TGTGCCAGCGAGAGTCTAGCCCCCTACGAGCAGTACTTC.

This sequence joins TRBV4-1 and TRBJ1-6; a possible D gene is TRBD1 (5 bases). Trimming stripped 4 bases from V and 1 base from J, with 11 bases between. This CDR3 has 16 residues. Per the germline V gene, CDR1 is MGHRA and CDR2 is YSYEKL. In nucleotides, the CDR3 is TGCGCCAGCAGCCCCGGGGGGGGTTCCTATAATTCACCCCTCCACTTT. The encoded protein is CASSPGGGSYNSPLHF.

J is TRBJ1-3 and V is TRBV6-5; 7 bases map to TRBD1. Losses at the gene ends were 2 bases for V and 0 bases for J; bases not matched to a gene: 7. Germline CDR1 and CDR2: MNHEY and SVGAGI. The CDR3 loop spans 17 amino acids. CDR3 in amino acids: CASSYGAGGDSGNTIYF. The DNA for the CDR3 is TGTGCCAGCAGTTACGGGGCAGGGGGAGACTCTGGAAACACCATATATTTT.